Below, one T cell receptor beta chain is given with its context. Trimming took off 2 bases at V and 3 bases at J, with 8 bases between the two ends. Germline V gives CDR1 SGHTA, CDR2 FQGNSA. The CDR3 is 14 amino acids. In the authors' workflow: Scientists estimated how many nucleated cells there were by amplifying reference gene primers. Here immunoSEQ multiplex PCR was the method, and the copy in TCRdb shows in-frame clones only, minus some. That table supplies the V and J calls and clone size; D and trimming were determined from the DNA. Among approximately 300,000 clones listed, 80% to 90% were seen once. These data belong to a study of blood T cell repertoires in COVID-19. Study in general: From the United States, Italy and Spain came samples of acute and convalescent COVID-19.

The sequencing input was PBMCs or T cells enriched from blood (not recorded which). The rearrangement joins TRBV7-2 to TRBJ1-3; possible D gene TRBD1, 5 bases. This receptor was taken from a woman under 30 who had recovered from COVID-19. DNA of the CDR3: TGTGCCAGCAGCTTAAGCCAGGGTGGAAACACCATATATTTT. Amino acids: CASSLSQGGNTIYF.